This T cell receptor (beta chain) was found in a study of T cell responses to AZD1222 COVID-19 vaccine. Study-wide findings and caveats: Distributed over spike, vaccine-associated CD4 TCRs predominated at 160-218 and 743-854.

Concerning this clone itself: Its antigen is undetermined.

Here immunoSEQ multiplex PCR was the method, and the copy in TCRdb shows in-frame clones only, minus some. This table has approximately 150,000 clones, about nine tenths appearing once. This CDR3 has 16 amino acids. Germline V CDR1 and CDR2: SNHLY, FYNNEI. Trimming at V came to 4 bases and at J to 3 bases, leaving 7 bases not matched to a gene. The sequenced sample was peripheral blood, obtained on day 0 of AZD1222 vaccination. V is TRBV2 and J is TRBJ1-5; 9 bases match TRBD1. This receptor was obtained from an adult in good health. This CDR3 reads CASSALGQGINQPQHF. Here the CDR3 DNA reads TGTGCCAGCAGTGCCCTAGGACAGGGGATCAATCAGCCCCAGCATTTT.